This T cell receptor (beta chain) emerged from a study of breast tumors, draining lymph nodes, adjacent tissues (dated by TCRdb to 2015 to 2016). Regarding the complete study: Breast cancer patients provided tumor, adjacent nontumor tissue and axillary lymph nodes, and the study compared the TCR beta repertoires across these three sources. The study aimed to assess the relationships and possible T-cell exchange between tumor, surrounding tissue and draining lymph node repertoires in human breast cancer.

Broad study findings and their caveats: Tumor T-cell repertoires showed less diversity than lymph node repertoires and more diversity than nontumor tissue repertoires, and tumor T-cell repertoires showed preferential V and J gene usage. The data were considered consistent with the idea that most tumor T cells come from the lymph node and then expand in tumor tissue. Tumor and nontumor tissue repertoires were found to be significantly more similar in luminal-like than in basal-like breast cancer. The study presented the conclusion that tumor T cells originate in lymph nodes as consistent with a hypothesis, not as something directly demonstrated.

TCRdb lists the instrument as Illumina HiSeq 2000. TCR beta chain libraries were generated by multiplex PCR amplification. High-throughput sequencing was used to analyze the amplified TCR beta chain products. In-frame beta chains were kept once TCRdb had trimmed the public reads at Q25 with fastp and called clones with MiXCR. Entries that share a CDR3 protein sequence are merged under the most common genes and DNA. The sample table contains around 110,000 distinct CDR3 sequences; only one count was recorded for about 29% of them. The leading ten clones occupy 5.5% to 6% of the sample. Looking up the germline V gene yields CDR1 SNHLY and CDR2 FYNNEI. The CDR3, from cysteine to phenylalanine, totals 14 residues. Only the CDR3 DNA stays, 42 bases, in frame from base 1. V and J are trimmed by 5 bases and 8 bases, and the gene matches miss 7 bases of the junction. In its sample, this clonotype was seen many times. Its target antigen remains unknown. Base qualities are not recorded, but no much larger clone differs from it by a single base.

The axillary draining lymph nodes of breast cancer patients were the source of the lymph node samples. This receptor was identified in a female donor with breast cancer. Some clones in this sample may be carry-over from other donors' samples. The specimen sequenced was axillary lymph node tissue. In this chain, TRBV2 is recombined with TRBJ2-2; TRBD1 agrees with 8 junctional bases. The DNA sequence reads TGTGCCAGCAGTTGGGGCAGGGGGCGGGGGGAGCTGTTTTTT. It specifies CASSWGRGRGELFF.